The sequence of this T cell receptor (beta chain) was determined in a study of cytomegalovirus exposure and HLA in healthy donors (dated by TCRdb to the late 2010s). Notes on the research overall: A later analysis indicated that the 100 to 150 validation repertoires were generated on the platform also employed for the approximately 700 repertoires of the first cohort. The study was designed to test whether signatures of past pathogen exposure could be identified by cataloging public T cell receptors. Besides the first cohort of under 700 subjects, a separate validation cohort made up of over a hundred different subjects was used. To predict cytomegalovirus infection status, the study combined high-throughput TCR immunosequencing, statistical association of individual TCRs with disease status, and machine learning. What the research found in general, with its limitations: The study listed around 160 TCR beta chains as associated with cytomegalovirus. Cytomegalovirus status was reported to be diagnosed by the classifier with high specificity and sensitivity in both the original and validation cohorts. Most TCR sequences were observed very rarely across donors, whereas some public TCRs were present in many individuals. A later analysis lacked HLA typing for the validation cohort, so it scored co-occurrence in that cohort across all 110 or so repertoires. In a later analysis, TCRs clustered in the first cohort were found to also tend to co-occur in the roughly 120 validation repertoires, with 90% to 95% of cluster scores above 0. In vitro tests confirmed that a few of the cytomegalovirus-associated TCR beta chains recognize cytomegalovirus antigens. It was suggested by the authors that the approach could potentially be generalized to other disease states and immunological phenotypes.

Separate from the approximately 700-subject first cohort, the validation cohort of roughly 130 subjects was the group to which the donors belonged. CDR1 and CDR2, per the germline V gene (reference sequence), are GTSNPN and SVGIG. V is clipped by 1 base and J by 2 bases, and the sequence between their germline boundaries is 15 bases long. The CDR3 goes from the cysteine to the phenylalanine over 16 residues. The CDR3 DNA has 48 bases and is translated from base 1. Comments on this clone: This receptor's antigen is unknown. No much larger clone is present one base from it, and per-base qualities are unavailable.

Library method: the immunoSEQ multiplex PCR assay. As for how the authors treated the data: A statistical classification framework was developed to diagnose cytomegalovirus status using the catalog of TCR beta chain sequences. TCRdb mirrors the immuneACCESS table, restricted to in-frame sequences. Some clones are absent from its copies; in checked studies, under half trace to an unresolved V gene, and the reason for the others is unknown. V and J calls and clone size are those listed in that table; D and trimming were worked out from the DNA. Counted in this sample were some 90,000 clones; 96% of them appeared once. The ten most abundant clones make up more than 0.65% of the sample.

This TCR came from a man younger than 30 in good health and CMV-seronegative. In this chain, TRBV30 is recombined with TRBJ2-1; the D segment could be TRBD2, given 6 matching bases. Sequencing was performed on PBMCs. The CDR3 region has the sequence CAWSAWNGSAYNEQFF. The sequenced DNA is TGTGCCTGGAGTGCGTGGAACGGGAGTGCCTACAATGAGCAGTTCTTC.